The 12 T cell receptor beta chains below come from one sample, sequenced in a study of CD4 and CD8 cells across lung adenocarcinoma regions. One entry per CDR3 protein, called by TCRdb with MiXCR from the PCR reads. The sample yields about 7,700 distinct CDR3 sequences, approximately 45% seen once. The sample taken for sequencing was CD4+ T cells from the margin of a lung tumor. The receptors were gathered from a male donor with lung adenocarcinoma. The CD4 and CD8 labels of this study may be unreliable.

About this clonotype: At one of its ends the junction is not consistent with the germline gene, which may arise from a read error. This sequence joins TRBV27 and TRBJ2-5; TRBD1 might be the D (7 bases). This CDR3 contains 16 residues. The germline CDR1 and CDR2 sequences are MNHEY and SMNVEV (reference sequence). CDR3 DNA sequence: TGTGCCAGCGGCCCAGGGGGGAGCACTGTGCAAGAGACCCAGACTTTC. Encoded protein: CASGPGGSTVQETQTF.

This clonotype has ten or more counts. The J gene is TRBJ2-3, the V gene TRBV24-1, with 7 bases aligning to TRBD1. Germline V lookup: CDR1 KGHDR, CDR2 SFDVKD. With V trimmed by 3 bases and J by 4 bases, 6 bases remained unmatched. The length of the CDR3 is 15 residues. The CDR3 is CATSDSYRGSDTQYF. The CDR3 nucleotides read TGTGCCACCAGTGATAGCTACAGGGGCTCAGATACGCAGTATTTT.

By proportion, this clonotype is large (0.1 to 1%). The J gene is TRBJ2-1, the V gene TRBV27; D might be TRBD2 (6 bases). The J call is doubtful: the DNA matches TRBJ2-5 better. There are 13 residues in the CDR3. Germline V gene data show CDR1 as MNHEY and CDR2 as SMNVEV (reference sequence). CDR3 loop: CASSVLGTPDQYF. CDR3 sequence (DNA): TGTGCCAGCAGCGTCCTCGGGACTCCCGACCAGTACTTC.

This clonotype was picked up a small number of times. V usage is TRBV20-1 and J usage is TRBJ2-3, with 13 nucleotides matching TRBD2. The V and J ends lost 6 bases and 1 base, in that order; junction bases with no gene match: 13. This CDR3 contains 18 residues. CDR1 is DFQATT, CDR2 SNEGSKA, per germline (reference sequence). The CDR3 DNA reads TGCAGTGCAAGACCACTAGCGGGAGGGTCTTGGGGCACAGATACGCAGTATTTT. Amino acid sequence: CSARPLAGGSWGTDTQYF.

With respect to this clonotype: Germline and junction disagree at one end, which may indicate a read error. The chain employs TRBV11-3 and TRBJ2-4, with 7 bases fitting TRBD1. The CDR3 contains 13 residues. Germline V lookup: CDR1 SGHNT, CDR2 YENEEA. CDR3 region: CASGLRGTDMQYF. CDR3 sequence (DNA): TGTGCCTCGGGGCTGCGAGGGACAGACATGCAGTACTTC.

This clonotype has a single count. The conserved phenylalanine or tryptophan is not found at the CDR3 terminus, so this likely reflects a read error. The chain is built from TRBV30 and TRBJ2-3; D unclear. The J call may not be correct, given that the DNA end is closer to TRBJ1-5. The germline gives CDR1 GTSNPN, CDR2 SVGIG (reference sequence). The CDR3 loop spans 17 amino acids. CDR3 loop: CAWLIFVFLIETGFQHV. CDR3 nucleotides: TGTGCCTGGCTAATTTTTGTATTTTTAATAGAGACGGGGTTTCAGCATGTT.

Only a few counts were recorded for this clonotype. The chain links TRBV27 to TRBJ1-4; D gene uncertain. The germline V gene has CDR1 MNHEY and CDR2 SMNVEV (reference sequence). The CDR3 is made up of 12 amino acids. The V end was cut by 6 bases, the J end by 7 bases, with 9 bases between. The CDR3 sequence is CASRSSGEKLFF. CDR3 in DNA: TGTGCCAGCAGGTCATCAGGTGAAAAACTGTTTTTT.

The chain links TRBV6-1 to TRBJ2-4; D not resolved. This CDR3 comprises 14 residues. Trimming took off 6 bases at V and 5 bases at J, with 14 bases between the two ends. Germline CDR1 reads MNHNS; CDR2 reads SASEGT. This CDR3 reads CASRRAANENIQYF. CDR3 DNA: TGTGCCAGCAGAAGGGCCGCAAACGAAAACATTCAGTACTTC.

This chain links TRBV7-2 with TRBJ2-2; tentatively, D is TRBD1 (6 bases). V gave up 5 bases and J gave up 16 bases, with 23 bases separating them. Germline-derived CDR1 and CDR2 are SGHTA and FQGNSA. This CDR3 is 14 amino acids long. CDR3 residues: CASSLGQNTGTQFF. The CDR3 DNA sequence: TGTGCCAGCAGCCTCGGACAGAACACCGGTACGCAGTTTTTT.

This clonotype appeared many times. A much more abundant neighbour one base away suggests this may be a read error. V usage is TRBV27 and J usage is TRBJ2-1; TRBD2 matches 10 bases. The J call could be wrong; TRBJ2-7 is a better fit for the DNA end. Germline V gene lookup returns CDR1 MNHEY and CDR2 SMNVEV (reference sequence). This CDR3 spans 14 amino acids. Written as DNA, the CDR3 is TGTGCCAGCACGCCTAGCGGGAGATACAATGAGCAGTACTTC. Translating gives CASTPSGRYNEQYF.

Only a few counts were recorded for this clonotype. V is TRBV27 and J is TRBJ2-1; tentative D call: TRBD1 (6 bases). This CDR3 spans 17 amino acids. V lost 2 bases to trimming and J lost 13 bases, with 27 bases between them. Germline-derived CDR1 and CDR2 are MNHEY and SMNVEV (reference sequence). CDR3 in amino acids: CASSLSVIGQSRMGQFF. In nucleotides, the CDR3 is TGTGCCAGCAGTTTAAGTGTTATAGGACAGTCTAGAATGGGTCAGTTCTTC.

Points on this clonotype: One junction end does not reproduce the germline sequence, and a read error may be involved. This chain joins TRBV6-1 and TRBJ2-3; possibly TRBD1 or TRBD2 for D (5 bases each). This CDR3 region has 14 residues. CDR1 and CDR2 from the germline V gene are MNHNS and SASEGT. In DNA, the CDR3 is TGTGCCAGCAGGGGGGAGAGGGTCAAAGACACGCAGTATTTC. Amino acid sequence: CASRGERVKDTQYF.